This T cell receptor beta chain was sequenced in a study of PD-1 blockade in mismatch repair-deficient tumors (dated by TCRdb to about 2017). Regarding the study in general: Between late 2013 and September 2016, the trial enrolled about 93 consecutive patients with around twelve mismatch repair-deficient cancer types, every one of whom had been previously treated and was progressing. Tumor-associated T cell clones in the peripheral blood of patients responding to PD-1 blockade were tracked using deep sequencing of TCR CDR3 regions.

Points the paper makes about the study in general: Clones residing in the tumor, which were often undetectable in blood before treatment, expanded quickly after pembrolizumab and then contracted, generally before radiologic responses.

For each enrolled patient, mismatch repair deficiency was established using either polymerase chain reaction or immunohistochemistry. TCR sequencing was performed for three patients who responded to pembrolizumab therapy. The phase II trial prospectively tested pembrolizumab PD-1 blockade in advanced mismatch repair-deficient cancers regardless of tissue of origin. Peripheral blood T cell samples were collected serially, before PD-1 blockade began and at several time points afterward. The timing of each blood sample was reported as weeks after the first dose of pembrolizumab. The method behind the library was the immunoSEQ multiplex PCR assay. In its TCRdb copy, this immuneACCESS table keeps in-frame sequences only and misses some clones. Where compared with another copy, unresolved V genes explain less than half of these, and the others have no known cause. Recorded for this sample are about 9,100 clones; approximately 85% of them occurred a single time. Jointly, the top ten make up about 0.88% of the sample.

The CDR3 sequence holds 11 residues, the cysteine and phenylalanine included. Of the read, only the CDR3 DNA is kept; its 33 bases are in frame from base 1. Based on the germline V gene, the CDR1 and CDR2 sequences are SGHTA and FQGNSA. The trim is 6 bases for V and 5 bases for J, with a gap of 6 bases between the germline ends. A note on this clone: Its antigen remains unidentified. No base-level quality is on record; no much larger clone is a single base apart.

Recombination linked TRBV7-2 to TRBJ2-3; the D gene remains uncertain. This TCR derives from an adult with mismatch repair-deficient cancer. The source material was PBMCs, sampled 46 weeks after starting pembrolizumab. Here is the DNA: TGTGCCAGCAGGGCTCAAGATACGCAGTATTTT. Its product reads: CASRAQDTQYF.